The clone carrying this TCR beta chain appeared many times. These data originate in a study of CD8+CD57+ T cells in acquired aplastic anemia. Template material for TCR beta VDJ and CDR3 profiling consisted of genomic DNA. TCRdb called the reads again in MiXCR, with one record for every CDR3 protein. Here the sample spans 200,000 to 300,000 distinct CDR3 sequences, approximately 45% being singletons. The CDR3 is 13 residues long. Trimming left V 7 bases short and J 3 bases short, with 16 bases between. The germline CDR1 and CDR2 sequences are DFQATT and SNEGSKA (reference sequence). All patients picked for sequencing had shown, by flow cytometry, an expansion of CD8+CD57+ cells. Patients uniformly had severe acquired aplastic anemia.

V usage is TRBV20-1 and J usage is TRBJ2-7, with D maybe TRBD2 (7 bases). What was sequenced was sorted CD4+, CD8+, or CD8+CD57+ T cells (not recorded which) from PBMCs. This sequence originates from a human donor with aplastic anemia. The CDR3 sequence: CSGSGGRIYEQYF. The CDR3 DNA is TGCAGTGGCTCCGGGGGGCGGATCTACGAGCAGTACTTC.